These 7 T cell receptor beta chains came from one sample sequenced in a study of blood T cells in healthy people across ages. Alongside a J-beta primer mix, a sample-barcoded 5' primer served in a second PCR lasting 7 to 11 cycles. Via MiXCR, TCRdb re-called the 5' RACE reads, giving one row per CDR3 protein. The sample holds over a million distinct CDR3 sequences, about 42% seen once. The specimen sequenced was blood. These receptors originate from a woman aged 18-35 years in good health.

On this clonotype: Possible read error: a much larger clone is one base away. The genes are TRBV4-3 and TRBJ2-2; 8 bases match TRBD2. Germline V lookup: CDR1 LGHNA, CDR2 YSLEER. This CDR3 contains 19 residues. Written as DNA, the CDR3 is TGCGCCAGCAGCCAAATAAGCGGGAGTGGCGCGCCGAACACCGGGGAGCTGCTTTTT. Its translation is CASSQISGSGAPNTGELLF.

V is TRBV7-2 and J is TRBJ2-7; 7 bases align to TRBD1. Losses at the gene ends were 6 bases for V and 2 bases for J; bases not matched to a gene: 7. Germline values: CDR1 SGHTA, CDR2 FQGNSA. The CDR3 has 14 amino acids. The CDR3 DNA is TGTGCCAGCAGTTACCGAGACAGGGCCTACGAGCAGTACTTC. Translation: CASSYRDRAYEQYF.

V and J are TRBV20-1 and TRBJ2-3, with 8 bases fitting TRBD2. The CDR3 runs to 15 residues. Germline V gene sequence: CDR1 DFQATT, CDR2 SNEGSKA (reference sequence). The J segment lost 1 base and the V segment lost 0 bases, leaving 3 bases of the junction unmatched. CDR3 amino acids: CSARETSEGTDTQYF. For the CDR3, the DNA is TGCAGTGCTAGAGAGACTAGCGAGGGCACAGATACGCAGTATTTT.

This chain uses TRBV25-1 with TRBJ2-7; possibly TRBD1 or TRBD2 for D (5 bases each). Per the germline V gene, CDR1 is MGHDK and CDR2 is SYGVNS. This CDR3 region has 14 residues. The ends were cut back, 3 bases at V and 3 bases at J, with 12 bases in the middle. In nucleotides, the CDR3 is TGTGCCAGCAGTGAGGGACCAACTTACTACGAGCAGTACTTC. As protein: CASSEGPTYYEQYF.

The chain links TRBV3-1 to TRBJ2-7; a weak D match, TRBD2 (7 bases). This CDR3 contains 14 residues. Germline CDR1 LGHDT, CDR2 YNNKEL (reference sequence). V was cut by 6 bases and J by 4 bases, with 16 bases left in between. CDR3 in DNA: TGTGCCAGCAGTCCGGGGGCGGGGGTTTACGAGCAGTACTTC. This translates into CASSPGAGVYEQYF.

This chain connects TRBV20-1 to TRBJ2-7; the match to TRBD2 covers 9 bases. The junction had 16 bases not matched to a gene; V was cut back by 6 bases and J by 7 bases. CDR1 DFQATT and CDR2 SNEGSKA come from the germline V gene (reference sequence). CDR3 length: 15 residues. The CDR3 spells CSASRSDSGSWEQYF. The CDR3 DNA is TGCAGTGCGTCCCGGTCGGATAGCGGGAGCTGGGAGCAGTACTTC.

The rearrangement uses TRBV13 and TRBJ1-1, with TRBD1 as a possible D gene (5 bases). The length of the CDR3 is 16 residues. The ends were cut back, 4 bases at V and 5 bases at J, with 20 bases in the middle. CDR1 and CDR2 (germline): PRHDT, FYEKMQ (reference sequence). The CDR3 nucleotides read TGTGCCAGCAGCTCTCGCGGGGGGATGGGGGGAACTGAAGCTTTCTTT. This gives the protein CASSSRGGMGGTEAFF.